This record looks at one TCR beta chain sequence and its context. The antigen is undetermined. The source of the sample is a study of T-cell reconstitution after alpha-beta-depleted transplantation in children. Whole-study findings and limits: Surviving thymic progenitors and recipient T cells were the source of high TCRbeta diversity at day 60 in some patients. Once a year had passed after transplant, T-cell counts and diversity came mostly from newly produced T cells. It was reported that alpha-beta T cells came from several hundred expanded graft clones (about two months after transplant).

Germline V gene sequence: CDR1 LGHDT, CDR2 YNNKEL (reference sequence). Trimming cost V 1 base and J 6 bases, with 6 bases left between them. This CDR3 spans 13 amino acids. Preparing the TCRbeta library involved the use of unique molecular identifiers. TCRdb recomputed calls from the PCR reads with MiXCR, one row per CDR3 protein. The table shows a few hundred thousand distinct CDR3 sequences, with about a quarter occurring only once. This chain uses TRBV3-1 with TRBJ2-2, with unresolved D. This receptor was taken from a boy in the first two years of life with Wiskott-Aldrich syndrome, due to receive a stem cell transplant. The sample here was PBMCs, taken before TCRalphabeta/CD19-depleted stem cell transplant. The CDR3 spells CASSQGRAGELFF. In nucleotides, the CDR3 is TGTGCCAGCAGCCAAGGCAGAGCCGGGGAGCTGTTTTTT. The full variable domain, completed using reference TRBV3-1 and TRBJ2-2, is DTAVSQTPKYLVTQMGNDKSIKCEQNLGHDTMYWYKQDSKKFLKIMFSYNNKELIINETVPNRFSPKSPDKAHLNLHINSLELGDSAVYFCASSQGRAGELFFGEGSRLTVL.